The 23 T cell receptor beta chains presented below share a single source sample, sequenced in a study of beta chain features in type 1 diabetes. General study findings and limits: Patients with Type 1 diabetes showed moderately but significantly shorter TCRB CDR3s in all four CD4+ subsets.

Every bit of the isolated RNA underwent reverse transcription, so sequencing read expressed TCRB transcripts. Sequencing was performed with immunoSEQ multiplex PCR; in TCRdb, only in-frame clones are kept and a portion is missing. Of hundreds of thousands of clones in the sample, 11% to 15% were seen once. Their antigens are not known. Material for sequencing was naive CD4+ T cells from blood. All receptors come from a young man with type 1 diabetes.

The chain is built from TRBV6-5 and TRBJ2-7; D gene ambiguous. V shed 10 bases and J shed 2 bases, with 12 bases lying between them. Per germline, CDR1 MNHEY and CDR2 SVGAGI. The CDR3 has 12 residues. CDR3 in DNA: TGTGCCACCTCAGTCTCCCCCTACGAGCAGTACTTC. It translates to CATSVSPYEQYF.

This clone was counted between two and nine times. The V and J genes are TRBV7-8 and TRBJ1-1; D unclear. Trimming took 0 bases from V and 1 from J, leaving 12 bases between them. The germline V gene encodes CDR1 SGHVS and CDR2 FQNEAQ. The CDR3 runs to 16 residues. CDR3 loop: CASSLAGWSANTEAFF. The CDR3 coding sequence is TGTGCCAGCAGCTTAGCGGGGTGGTCGGCGAACACTGAAGCTTTCTTT. The entire variable domain, with the rest obtained from reference TRBV7-8 and TRBJ1-1, is as follows: GAGVSQSPRYKVAKRGQDVALRCDPISGHVSLFWYQQALGQGPEFLTYFQNEAQLDKSGLPSDRFFAERPEGSVSTLKIQRTQQEDSAVYLCASSLAGWSANTEAFFGQGTRLTVV.

The sample holds a few counts of this clone. The CDR3 loop reads CASSLKEYTDTQYF. CDR3 nucleotide sequence: TGTGCCAGCAGCTTGAAGGAATACACAGATACGCAGTATTTT. The rearrangement links TRBV5-4 to TRBJ2-3; D call uncertain. This CDR3 contains 14 residues. Trimming took 1 base from V and 2 from J, leaving 8 bases between them. Germline values: CDR1 SGHNT, CDR2 YYREEE (reference sequence).

This clone was recorded a few times. This sequence joins TRBV7-2 and TRBJ1-2, with D unclear. The germline V and J ends were trimmed by 1 base and 6 bases, with 15 bases remaining between them. The CDR3 is 15 amino acids. Germline CDR1 SGHTA, CDR2 FQGNSA. The CDR3 DNA is TGTGCCAGCAGCTTAGTGTCAGCCTCCCTGAATGGCTACACCTTC. This translates into CASSLVSASLNGYTF.

The V and J genes are TRBV4-3 and TRBJ2-5; 9 positions agree with TRBD1. The CDR3 is 17 residues long. V shed 1 base, J shed 1 base, and the junction held 7 bases outside the gene matches. Germline-derived CDR1 and CDR2 are LGHNA and YSLEER. CDR3 sequence: CASSQVGQGIFQETQYF. The CDR3 DNA is TGCGCCAGCAGCCAAGTCGGACAGGGGATCTTCCAAGAGACCCAGTACTTC.

The J gene is TRBJ1-1, the V gene TRBV18; 7 nucleotides align to TRBD1. Trimming cost V 6 bases and J 4 bases; bases outside gene matches: 8. CDR3 length equals 14 residues. CDR1 KGHSH and CDR2 LQKENI come from the germline V gene. CDR3 in DNA: TGTGCCAGCTCCCGGGACAGAATCTCCACTGAAGCTTTCTTT. Translation gives CASSRDRISTEAFF.

There are a few counts of this clone. The chain employs TRBV9 and TRBJ2-5; 13 bases agree with TRBD2. Germline CDR1 reads SGDLS; CDR2 reads YYNGEE. The CDR3 consists of 15 residues. The ends lost 4 bases at V and 1 base at J; junction bases unmatched: 1. CDR3 loop: CASSRTSGSQETQYF. CDR3 nucleotides: TGTGCCAGCAGCAGGACTAGCGGGAGCCAAGAGACCCAGTACTTC. Variable domain in full (rest from reference TRBV9 and TRBJ2-5): DSGVTQTPKHLITATGQRVTLRCSPRSGDLSVYWYQQSLDQGLQFLIQYYNGEERAKGNILERFSAQQFPDLHSELNLSSLELGDSALYFCASSRTSGSQETQYFGPGTRLLVL.

This clone has more than one count but fewer than ten. The chain combines TRBV29-1 with TRBJ1-2; 8 bases fit TRBD1. The germline CDR1 and CDR2 sequences are SQVTM and ANQGSEA. The CDR3 contains 16 residues. The V gene end was trimmed by 4 bases and the J gene end by 4 bases; junction bases not matched to a gene: 14. CDR3 amino acids: CSVGNVLGDRFYGYTF. CDR3 sequence (DNA): TGCAGCGTTGGCAATGTTTTAGGGGACAGGTTCTATGGCTACACCTTC.

This clone was seen a few times. The rearrangement links TRBV9 to TRBJ2-2; D is perhaps TRBD1 (7 bases). Germline loops: CDR1 SGDLS, CDR2 YYNGEE. The CDR3 contains 15 residues. Trimming cost V 4 bases and J 4 bases, with 14 bases left between them. CDR3: CASSWGDRVTGELFF. In DNA, the CDR3 is TGTGCCAGCAGCTGGGGGGACAGAGTCACCGGGGAGCTGTTTTTT.

V is TRBV11-2 and J is TRBJ2-5; D is undetermined. The CDR3 has 16 amino acids. V lost 6 bases and J 5 bases, leaving 22 bases between the germline ends. Per the germline V gene, CDR1 is SGHAT and CDR2 is FQNNGV. The CDR3 loop reads CASSRLLGPGLETQYF. In DNA form, the CDR3 reads TGTGCCAGCAGTCGGCTTTTGGGCCCGGGCCTTGAGACCCAGTACTTC.

This clone came up a few times. The CDR3 is CASSSVFPQFF. DNA of the CDR3: TGTGCCAGCAGTTCAGTCTTCCCCCAGTTCTTC. This sequence joins TRBV11-2 and TRBJ2-1; D unclear. The CDR3 runs 11 residues. Trimming cost V 6 bases and J 13 bases, with 13 bases left between them. The germline gives CDR1 SGHAT, CDR2 FQNNGV.

CDR3 DNA: TGTGCCTGGAGTGTAAGGAGCGTCGGTGAGCAGTTCTTC. As protein: CAWSVRSVGEQFF. This chain joins TRBV30 and TRBJ2-1; D not certain. CDR3 length equals 13 residues. V was trimmed by 0 bases and J by 9 bases, leaving 12 bases between them. Germline V lookup: CDR1 GTSNPN, CDR2 SVGIG (reference sequence).

The genes are TRBV5-6 and TRBJ2-1; 8 bases fit TRBD1. The CDR3 is made up of 14 amino acids. V trimming: 4 bases; J trimming: 6 bases; junction bases outside the gene matches: 6. In germline, CDR1 is SGHDT, CDR2 YYEEEE. The CDR3 region has the DNA TGTGCCAGCAGCCTACTTGGACAGGGCAATGAGCAGTTCTTC. It is translated as CASSLLGQGNEQFF.

J is TRBJ2-3 and V is TRBV5-1; 7 nucleotides align to TRBD1. V dropped 4 bases and J dropped 6; count of bases not matched to a gene: 8. Germline loops: CDR1 SGHRS, CDR2 YFSETQ. This CDR3 spans 14 amino acids. CDR3 DNA: TGCGCCAGCAGCGCCCGACAGGGCCGGGATACGCAGTATTTT. As protein: CASSARQGRDTQYF.

This clone was detected a few times. The genes are TRBV7-3 and TRBJ2-1; the D is unclear. The length of the CDR3 is 12 residues. The V end lost 1 base, the J end lost 10 bases, and 8 bases lay between the germline ends. The germline CDR1 and CDR2 sequences are SGHTA and FQGTGA. Here the CDR3 reads CASSLRTGEQFF. DNA of the CDR3: TGTGCCAGCAGCTTAAGGACCGGCGAGCAGTTCTTC.

The chain links TRBV18 to TRBJ2-2; TRBD2 agrees at 7 bases. The length of the CDR3 is 14 residues. V lost 4 bases to trimming and J lost 4 bases; unmatched junction nucleotides: 3. In germline, CDR1 is KGHSH, CDR2 LQKENI. CDR3 DNA: TGTGCCAGCTCACTGGGACTATTCACCGGGGAGCTGTTTTTT. Residues: CASSLGLFTGELFF. Looking up the rest from reference TRBV18 and TRBJ2-2 gives the full variable domain: NAGVMQNPRHLVRRRGQEARLRCSPMKGHSHVYWYRQLPEEGLKFMVYLQKENIIDESGMPKERFSAEFPKEGPSILRIQQVVRGDSAAYFCASSLGLFTGELFFGEGSRLTVL.

The chain uses TRBV4-3 and TRBJ2-3; D gene uncertain. Looked up from germline, CDR1 is LGHNA and CDR2 is YSLEER. V gave up 0 bases and J gave up 1 base, with 14 bases separating them. The CDR3 is 17 amino acids. CDR3 protein: CASSQDDKSLRTDTQYF. CDR3 sequence (DNA): TGCGCCAGCAGCCAAGATGACAAATCCCTGCGCACAGATACGCAGTATTTT.

There are a few counts of this clone. This chain uses TRBV30 with TRBJ2-6; D possibly corresponds to TRBD1 (5 bases). This CDR3 is 13 amino acids long. CDR1 and CDR2 (germline): GTSNPN, SVGIG (reference sequence). Trimming shortened V by 7 bases and J by 4 bases, and 11 bases separated the two germline ends. The CDR3 loop reads CASPGNGANVLTF. CDR3 nucleotide sequence: TGTGCCTCTCCAGGGAACGGGGCCAACGTCCTGACTTTC. The whole variable domain, remainder taken from reference TRBV30 and TRBJ2-6, is SQTIHQWPATLVQPVGSPLSLECTVEGTSNPNLYWYRQAAGRGLQLLFYSVGIGQISSEVPQNLSASRPQDRQFILSSKKLLLSDSGFYLCASPGNGANVLTFGAGSRLTVL.

This chain connects TRBV9 to TRBJ2-1; TRBD1 matches 7 bases. The ends lost 3 bases at V and 6 bases at J; junction bases unmatched: 9. CDR1 and CDR2 from the germline V gene are SGDLS and YYNGEE. The CDR3 covers 15 residues. The CDR3: CASSAPGTVANEQFF. CDR3 coding DNA: TGTGCCAGCAGCGCACCCGGGACAGTCGCCAATGAGCAGTTCTTC.

The table lists this clone with a few counts. This chain connects TRBV29-1 to TRBJ2-2; D perhaps matches TRBD1 (5 bases). Trimming took off 4 bases at V and 0 bases at J, with 9 bases between the two ends. The CDR3 extends over 14 amino acids. The germline CDR1 and CDR2 sequences are SQVTM and ANQGSEA. CDR3 region: CSVVVGANTGELFF. DNA for the CDR3: TGCAGCGTTGTAGTAGGGGCGAACACCGGGGAGCTGTTTTTT.

This chain connects TRBV10-3 to TRBJ2-3; D gene unclear. The CDR3 runs to 15 residues. The germline CDR1 and CDR2 sequences are ENHRY and SYGVKD. V was cut by 0 bases and J by 2 bases, with 9 bases left in between. The CDR3 nucleotides read TGTGCCATCAGTGAGTCCCCTCAGCACACAGATACGCAGTATTTT. This gives the protein CAISESPQHTDTQYF.

This clone was counted only a few times. The V gene is TRBV9, the J gene TRBJ2-2; D is unclear. V lost 3 bases to trimming and J lost 5 bases, with 8 bases between them. This CDR3 is 13 amino acids long. Germline V lookup: CDR1 SGDLS, CDR2 YYNGEE. CDR3 DNA sequence: TGTGCCAGCAGCGGGGATGTAACCGGGGAGCTGTTTTTT. This gives the protein CASSGDVTGELFF.

This rearrangement joins TRBV30 to TRBJ2-7; no reliable D call. CDR3 size: 13 residues. Germline CDR1 reads GTSNPN; CDR2 reads SVGIG (reference sequence). Trimming pared 0 bases from V and 4 bases from J, leaving 10 bases between. The CDR3 sequence: CAWSVGREYEQYF. In DNA form, the CDR3 reads TGTGCCTGGAGTGTCGGTAGGGAATACGAGCAGTACTTC.